The clone carrying this TCR beta chain occurred a few times. One end of the junction does not line up with germline, which may come from a read error. Germline lookup yields CDR1 MNHEY and CDR2 SVGEGT. The CDR3 is made up of 11 amino acids. Unique molecular identifiers were incorporated during preparation of the TCRbeta library. One entry per CDR3 protein results from TCRdb running MiXCR on the PCR reads. The sample lists about 72,000 distinct CDR3 sequences, about 6.7% occurring once. The data originate from a study of T-cell reconstitution after alpha-beta-depleted transplantation in children. Sample: PBMCs from the stem cell graft donor, taken from the stem cell graft. V is TRBV6-2 or TRBV6-3 and J is TRBJ1-1; D gene ambiguous. The source is a human donor who donated a stem cell graft to a child with acute lymphoblastic leukemia. CDR3 residues: CASSYNSEAFF. CDR3 DNA sequence: TGTGCCAGCAGTTATAACAGTGAAGCTTTCTTT.